Detailed here is one T cell receptor (beta chain). These data are taken from a study of blood T cell repertoires in COVID-19. V lost 1 base and J lost 4; bases outside the gene matches: 3. The CDR3 spans 14 residues. The germline V gene encodes CDR1 SGHNT and CDR2 YYREEE (reference sequence). As processed by the authors: Cell counts per sample came from amplifying reference gene primers. Method: immunoSEQ multiplex PCR; TCRdb's copy keeps in-frame clones and lacks some. The V and J calls and clone size are taken from that table; D and trimming were inferred from the DNA. The sample holds approximately 260,000 clones; nearly 90% are singletons and the top ten take under 2.5%.

The receptor was isolated from a woman aged 60-75 years with COVID-19, enrolled during active disease. The rearrangement uses TRBV5-4 and TRBJ1-2; TRBD1 aligns across 8 bases. The sample consisted of peripheral blood. The CDR3 loop reads CASSLRTGSYGYTF. Here the CDR3 DNA reads TGTGCCAGCAGCTTGCGGACAGGGTCCTATGGCTACACCTTC.